The clone carrying this TCR beta chain was observed many times. The antigen is undetermined. This record comes from a study of CD8 T cells in ankylosing spondylitis. The germline V and J ends were trimmed by 0 bases and 7 bases, with 16 bases remaining between them. The germline CDR1 and CDR2 sequences are SQVTM and ANQGSEA. CDR3 size: 15 residues. Study observations and caveats: Typical of ankylosing spondylitis blood, it appeared, was a TCR beta motif of eight highly homologous variants.

Researchers built TCR beta libraries using quantitative 5'-RACE with molecular barcodes. Each CDR3 protein gets one entry after TCRdb re-called the 5' RACE reads with MiXCR. The table lists 200,000 to 250,000 distinct CDR3 sequences, 6% to 8% of them singletons. This sequence originates from a male donor with ankylosing spondylitis. The V and J genes are TRBV29-1 and TRBJ2-1, with D unclear. The sample taken for sequencing was blood, either unsorted or a sorted T cell fraction (not recorded which). Written as DNA, the CDR3 is TGCAGCGTTGAAGATCGAGAGCTCGCCAGGAATGAGCAGTTCTTC. This translates into CSVEDRELARNEQFF.